This T cell receptor beta chain derives from a study of T cell responses to AZD1222 COVID-19 vaccine. Trimming stripped 6 bases from V and 2 bases from J, with 17 bases between. Germline assignment: CDR1 LNHDA and CDR2 SQIVND (reference sequence). The CDR3 spans 16 residues. Produced via immunoSEQ multiplex PCR; TCRdb's table is partial and in-frame only. The sample gives around 180,000 clones, 90% of which show up once; about 3% is in the top ten. The sequence was obtained from an adult in good health. The source was peripheral blood, collected on day 0 of AZD1222 vaccination. This rearrangement joins TRBV19 to TRBJ1-5; the D gene is possibly TRBD1 (5 bases). CDR3 region: CASSSPRWGGNQPQHF. The CDR3 DNA sequence: TGTGCCAGTAGCTCGCCTCGGTGGGGGGGCAATCAGCCCCAGCATTTT.